This T cell receptor beta chain derives from a study of cytomegalovirus exposure and HLA in healthy donors. On the study more broadly: The 120 validation repertoires were reported in a later analysis to have been generated on the same platform as the roughly 670 first-cohort repertoires.

Germline trimming cut 8 bases from V and 7 bases from J; bases unmatched to any gene: 9. Per germline, CDR1 MNHEY and CDR2 SMNVEV (reference sequence). This CDR3 has 13 amino acids. Some clones are missing from TCRdb's copy, which holds only in-frame ones; the method was immunoSEQ multiplex PCR. This table holds 120,000 to 150,000 clones, more than 85% found once. The V gene is TRBV27, the J gene TRBJ1-1, with 8 bases aligning to TRBD1. This TCR was recovered from a man between 18 and 29 years old in good health and CMV-seronegative. What was sequenced was PBMCs. The chain's CDR3 is CASGRQGAGEAFF. In DNA, the CDR3 is TGTGCCAGCGGGCGCCAGGGGGCGGGTGAAGCTTTCTTT.